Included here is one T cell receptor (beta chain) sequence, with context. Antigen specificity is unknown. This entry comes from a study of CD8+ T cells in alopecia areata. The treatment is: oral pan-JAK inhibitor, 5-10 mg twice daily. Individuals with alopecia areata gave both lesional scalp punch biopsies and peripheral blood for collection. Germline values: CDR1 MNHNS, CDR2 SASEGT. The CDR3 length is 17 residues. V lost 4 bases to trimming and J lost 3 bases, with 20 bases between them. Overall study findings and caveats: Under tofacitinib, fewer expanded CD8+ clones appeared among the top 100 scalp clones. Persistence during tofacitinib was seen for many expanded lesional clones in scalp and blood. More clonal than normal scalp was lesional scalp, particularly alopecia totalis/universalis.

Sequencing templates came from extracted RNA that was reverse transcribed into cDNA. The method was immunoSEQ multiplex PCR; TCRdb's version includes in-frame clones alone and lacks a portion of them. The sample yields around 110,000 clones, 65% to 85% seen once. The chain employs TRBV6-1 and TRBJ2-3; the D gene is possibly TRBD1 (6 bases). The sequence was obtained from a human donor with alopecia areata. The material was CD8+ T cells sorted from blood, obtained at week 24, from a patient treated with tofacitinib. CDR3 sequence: CASSAKSQGSMTDTQYF. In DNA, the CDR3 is TGTGCCAGCAGTGCAAAGTCCCAGGGGAGTATGACAGATACGCAGTATTTT.